This section outlines one T cell receptor (beta chain) sequence together with its context. Profiling relied on immunoSEQ multiplex PCR, and the TCRdb table lists in-frame clones only, not all of them. The data show about 200,000 clones, about 84% seen once. The data were obtained in a study of blood T cell repertoires in COVID-19. Study in general: Sources were T cells, B-cell-depleted T cells, or PBMCs; the material itself was cDNA or gDNA.

Germline lookup yields CDR1 SQVTM and CDR2 ANQGSEA. V shed 7 bases, J shed 4 bases, and the junction held 9 bases outside the gene matches. CDR3 length equals 14 residues. The V call is TRBV29-1, the J call TRBJ1-1, with 10 bases aligning to TRBD1. The sample was peripheral blood. The origin of this receptor is an elderly woman with acute or convalescent COVID-19. The CDR3 coding sequence is TGCAGCGCACGGACAGGGGGAGGTGGCACTGAAGCTTTCTTT. This translates into CSARTGGGGTEAFF.